These 8 T cell receptor beta chains were sequenced from one sample in a study of T cells in tumors after PD-1 blockade. Sequencing was performed with immunoSEQ multiplex PCR; in TCRdb, only in-frame clones are kept and a portion is missing. This repertoire shows over 30,000 clones, more than 70% found once; its top ten account for over 30%. Sequencing used PBMCs, obtained before anti-PD-1 treatment. The receptor source for this set is a human donor with basal cell carcinoma.

This clone occurred once. The rearrangement joins TRBV1 to TRBJ1-2. TRBV1 is marked as a pseudogene. There are 16 residues in the CDR3. CDR3 DNA: TGCACCAGCAGCCAAGATCTTGGGCCCATCGAGGGCGGCTACACCTTC. It codes for CTSSQDLGPIEGGYTF.

The CDR3 reads CASTERVAGSNEQFF. CDR3 in DNA: TGTGCCAGCACCGAGAGGGTAGCGGGGAGCAATGAGCAGTTCTTC. The chain has TRBV6-5 and TRBJ2-1; 8 bases agree with TRBD2. Trimming took 7 bases from V and 6 from J; bases not matched to a gene: 11. CDR3 size: 15 residues. The V gene's germline CDR1 is MNHEY and CDR2 SVGAGI.

The V call is TRBV10-2, the J call TRBJ2-3; 10 bases align to TRBD2. V dropped 5 bases and J dropped 1; count of bases not matched to a gene: 0. Germline CDR1 reads WSHSY; CDR2 reads SAAADI. This CDR3 has 14 amino acids. Written as DNA, the CDR3 is TGCGCCAGCAGTACTAGCGGGGGCACAGATACGCAGTATTTT. Its protein is CASSTSGGTDTQYF.

This sequence joins TRBV12-5 and TRBJ1-3, with no clear D. Trimming removed 7 bases at V and 6 bases at J, with 7 bases between. Per germline, CDR1 LGHNT and CDR2 FRNRAP. CDR3 length equals 11 residues. Here the CDR3 reads CASDRENTIYF. DNA for the CDR3: TGTGCTAGTGATAGGGAAAACACCATATATTTT.

The chain joins TRBV6-2 or TRBV6-3 to TRBJ1-5; D remains ambiguous. V was trimmed by 2 bases and J by 0 bases, leaving 8 bases between them. The CDR3 totals 15 residues. CDR1 is MNHEY, CDR2 SVGEGT, per germline. CDR3 nucleotides: TGTGCCAGCAGTTACCTGGAGCTTAGCAATCAGCCCCAGCATTTT. It is translated as CASSYLELSNQPQHF.

CDR3 region: CASSVSTGTGNTIYF. The CDR3 nucleotides read TGTGCCAGCAGCGTATCGACAGGGACTGGAAACACCATATATTTT. The genes are TRBV9 and TRBJ1-3, with 7 bases aligning to TRBD1. CDR3 length: 15 residues. Germline CDR1 and CDR2: SGDLS and YYNGEE. Germline trimming cut 1 base from V and 2 bases from J; bases unmatched to any gene: 3. The full variable domain, rest sourced from reference TRBV9 and TRBJ1-3, is DSGVTQTPKHLITATGQRVTLRCSPRSGDLSVYWYQQSLDQGLQFLIQYYNGEERAKGNILERFSAQQFPDLHSELNLSSLELGDSALYFCASSVSTGTGNTIYFGEGSWLTVV.

CDR3 in DNA: TGTGCCAGCAGCCCGACAGGGAGTAGTCCGAATTCACCCCTCCACTTT. It yields the protein CASSPTGSSPNSPLHF. The V call is TRBV5-5, the J call TRBJ1-6; the match to TRBD1 covers 7 bases. The CDR3 runs to 16 residues. With V trimmed by 4 bases and J by 7 bases, 11 bases remained unmatched. Germline lookup yields CDR1 SGHKS and CDR2 YYEKEE (reference sequence).

The chain recombines TRBV12-3 or TRBV12-4 with TRBJ1-5; perhaps TRBD1 as D (5 bases). The CDR3 loop spans 13 amino acids. V dropped 2 bases and J dropped 5 bases, with 7 bases sitting between them. Here the CDR3 DNA reads TGTGCCAGCAGTTTACGGGGGGATCAGCCCCAGCATTTT. It is translated as CASSLRGDQPQHF.